A few counts support the clone carrying this T cell receptor beta chain. What it binds is not known. The sample originates from a study of cytomegalovirus exposure and HLA in healthy donors. Findings of the study overall: According to a later analysis, TCR clusters from the first cohort tended to co-occur in the 120 or so validation repertoires. Cytomegalovirus status was reportedly diagnosed by the classifier with high sensitivity and specificity. Cytomegalovirus association was listed for around 170 TCR beta chains. Through in vitro validation, a few CMV-associated chains were shown to be specific for CMV antigens.

Per germline, CDR1 SGHTA and CDR2 FQGNSA. V lost 1 base and J 1 base, leaving 13 bases between the germline ends. The CDR3 has 16 amino acids. Repertoires were generated with immunoSEQ multiplex PCR, while TCRdb's copy carries only in-frame clones and drops some. Seen here are about 270,000 clones, just over 85% observed once, and the top ten hold 0.95% to 1.1%. The sequence was obtained from a woman between 18 and 30 years old in good health and CMV-seronegative. Sequencing was performed on PBMCs. V and J are TRBV7-2 and TRBJ1-2; D is undetermined. This chain's CDR3 is CASSLGPEGNNYGYTF. The CDR3, as DNA: TGTGCCAGCAGCTTAGGGCCAGAGGGTAATAACTATGGCTACACCTTC.